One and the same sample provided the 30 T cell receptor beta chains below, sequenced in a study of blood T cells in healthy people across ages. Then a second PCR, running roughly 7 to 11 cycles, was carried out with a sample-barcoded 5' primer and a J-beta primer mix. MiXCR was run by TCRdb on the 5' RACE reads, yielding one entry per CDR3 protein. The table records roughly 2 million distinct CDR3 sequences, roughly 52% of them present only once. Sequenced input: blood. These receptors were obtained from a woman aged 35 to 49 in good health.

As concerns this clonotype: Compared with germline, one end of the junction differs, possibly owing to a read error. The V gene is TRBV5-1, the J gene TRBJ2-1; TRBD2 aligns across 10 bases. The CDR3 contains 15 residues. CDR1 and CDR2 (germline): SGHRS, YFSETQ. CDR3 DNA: TGCGCCAGCGAAGGGGCTAGCGGGGGACCCAATGAACAGTTCTTC. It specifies CASEGASGGPNEQFF. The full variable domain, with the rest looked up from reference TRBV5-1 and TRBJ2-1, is KAGVTQTPRYLIKTRGQQVTLSCSPISGHRSVSWYQQTPGQGLQFLFEYFSETQRNKGNFPGRFSGRQFSNSRSEMNVSTLELGDSALYLCASEGASGGPNEQFFGPGTRLTVL.

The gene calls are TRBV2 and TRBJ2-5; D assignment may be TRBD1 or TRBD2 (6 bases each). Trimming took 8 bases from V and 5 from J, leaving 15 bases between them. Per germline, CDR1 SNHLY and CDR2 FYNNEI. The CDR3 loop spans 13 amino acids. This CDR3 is CASRPGAVETQYF. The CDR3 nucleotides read TGTGCCAGCCGACCGGGGGCGGTGGAGACCCAGTACTTC.

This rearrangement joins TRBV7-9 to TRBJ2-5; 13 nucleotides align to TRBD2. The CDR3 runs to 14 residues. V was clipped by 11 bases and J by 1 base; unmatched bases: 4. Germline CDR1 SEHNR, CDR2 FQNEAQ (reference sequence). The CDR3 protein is CAGGTSGVQETQYF. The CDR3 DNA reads TGTGCCGGTGGGACTAGCGGGGTCCAAGAGACCCAGTACTTC.

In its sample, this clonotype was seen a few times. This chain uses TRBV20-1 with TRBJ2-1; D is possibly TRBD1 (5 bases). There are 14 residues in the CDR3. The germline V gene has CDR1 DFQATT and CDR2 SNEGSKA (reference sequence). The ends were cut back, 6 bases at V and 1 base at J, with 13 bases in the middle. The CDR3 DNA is TGCAGTGCGACAGTCAGGGTATCCTACAATGAGCAGTTCTTC. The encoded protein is CSATVRVSYNEQFF.

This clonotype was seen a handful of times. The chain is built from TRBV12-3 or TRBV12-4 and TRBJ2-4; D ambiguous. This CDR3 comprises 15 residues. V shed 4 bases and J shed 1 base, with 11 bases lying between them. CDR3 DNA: TGTGCCAGCAGTTCCTCCGTCGTTGCCAAAAACATTCAGTACTTC. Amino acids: CASSSSVVAKNIQYF.

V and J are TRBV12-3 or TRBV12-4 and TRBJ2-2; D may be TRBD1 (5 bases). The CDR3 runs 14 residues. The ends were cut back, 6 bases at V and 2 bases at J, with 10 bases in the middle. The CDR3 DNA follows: TGTGCCAGCAGCAATCAGGGAAACACCGGGGAGCTGTTTTTT. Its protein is CASSNQGNTGELFF.

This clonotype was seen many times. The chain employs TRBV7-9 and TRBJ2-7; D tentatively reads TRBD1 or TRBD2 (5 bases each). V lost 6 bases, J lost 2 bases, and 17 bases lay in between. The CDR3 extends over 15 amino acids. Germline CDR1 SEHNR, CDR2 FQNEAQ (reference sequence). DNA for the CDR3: TGTGCCAGCAGATTGGGCGGGCAGGGAACCTACGAGCAGTACTTC. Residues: CASRLGGQGTYEQYF.

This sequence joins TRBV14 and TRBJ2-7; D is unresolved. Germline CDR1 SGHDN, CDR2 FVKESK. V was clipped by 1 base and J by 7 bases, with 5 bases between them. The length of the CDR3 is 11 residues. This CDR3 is CASSQVFEQYF. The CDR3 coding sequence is TGTGCCAGCAGCCAAGTGTTTGAGCAGTACTTC.

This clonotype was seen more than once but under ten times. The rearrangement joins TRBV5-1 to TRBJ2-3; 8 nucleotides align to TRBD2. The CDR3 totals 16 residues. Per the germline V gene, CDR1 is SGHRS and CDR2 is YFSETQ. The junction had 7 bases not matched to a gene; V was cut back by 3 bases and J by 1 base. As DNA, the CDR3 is TGCGCCAGCAGCTGGCAACTAGCGGAGGGCACAGATACGCAGTATTTT. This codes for CASSWQLAEGTDTQYF.

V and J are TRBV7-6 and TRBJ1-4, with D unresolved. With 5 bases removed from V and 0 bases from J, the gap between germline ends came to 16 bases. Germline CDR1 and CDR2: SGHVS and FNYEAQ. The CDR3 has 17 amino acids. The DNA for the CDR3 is TGTGCCAGCAGCCCCGAAGGACCCGAAGCAACTAATGAAAAACTGTTTTTT. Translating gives CASSPEGPEATNEKLFF.

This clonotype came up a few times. CDR3 amino acids: CSAHSRVGSYEQYF. The CDR3, as DNA: TGCAGTGCCCACTCTAGGGTTGGCTCCTACGAGCAGTACTTC. V usage is TRBV20-1 and J usage is TRBJ2-7; D is uncertain. CDR1 and CDR2 from the germline V gene are DFQATT and SNEGSKA (reference sequence). Trimming removed 6 bases at V and 0 bases at J, with 15 bases between. This CDR3 is built from 14 residues.

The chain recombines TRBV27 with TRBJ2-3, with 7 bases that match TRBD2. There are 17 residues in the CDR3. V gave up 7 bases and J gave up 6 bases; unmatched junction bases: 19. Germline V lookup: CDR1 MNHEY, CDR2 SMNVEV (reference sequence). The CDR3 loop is CASKERGLHRGSDTQYF. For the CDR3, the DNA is TGTGCCAGCAAAGAGCGGGGCCTTCATCGGGGGAGCGATACGCAGTATTTT.

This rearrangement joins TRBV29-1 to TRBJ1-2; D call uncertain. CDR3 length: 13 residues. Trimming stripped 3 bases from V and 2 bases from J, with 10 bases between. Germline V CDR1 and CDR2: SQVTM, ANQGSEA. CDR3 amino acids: CSVDDRGNYGYTF. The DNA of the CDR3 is TGCAGCGTTGATGATCGTGGGAACTATGGCTACACCTTC.

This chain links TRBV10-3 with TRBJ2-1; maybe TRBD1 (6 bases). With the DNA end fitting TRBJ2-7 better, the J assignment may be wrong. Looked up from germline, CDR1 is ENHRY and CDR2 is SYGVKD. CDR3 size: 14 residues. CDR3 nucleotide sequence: TGTGCCATCAGTGAACAGGGTTCCTACAATGAGCAGTACTTC. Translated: CAISEQGSYNEQYF.

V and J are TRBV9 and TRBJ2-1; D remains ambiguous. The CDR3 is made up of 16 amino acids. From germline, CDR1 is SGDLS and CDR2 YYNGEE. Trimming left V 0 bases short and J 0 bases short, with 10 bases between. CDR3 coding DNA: TGTGCCAGCAGCGTAGGACGGGCTAGCTCCTACAATGAGCAGTTCTTC. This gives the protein CASSVGRASSYNEQFF.

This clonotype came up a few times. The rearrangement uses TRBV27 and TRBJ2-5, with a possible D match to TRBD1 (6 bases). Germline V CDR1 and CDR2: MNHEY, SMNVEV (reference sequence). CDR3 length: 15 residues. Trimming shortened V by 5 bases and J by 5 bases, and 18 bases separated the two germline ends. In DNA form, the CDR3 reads TGTGCCAGCAGTCCGTCGGACAGTCCTCTGGAGACCCAGTACTTC. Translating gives CASSPSDSPLETQYF.

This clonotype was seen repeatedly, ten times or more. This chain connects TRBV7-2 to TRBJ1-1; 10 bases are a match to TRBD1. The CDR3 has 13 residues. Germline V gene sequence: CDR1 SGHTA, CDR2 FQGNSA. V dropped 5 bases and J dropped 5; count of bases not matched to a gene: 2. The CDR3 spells CASSRDRGTEAFF. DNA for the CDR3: TGTGCCAGCAGCCGGGACAGGGGAACTGAAGCTTTCTTT.

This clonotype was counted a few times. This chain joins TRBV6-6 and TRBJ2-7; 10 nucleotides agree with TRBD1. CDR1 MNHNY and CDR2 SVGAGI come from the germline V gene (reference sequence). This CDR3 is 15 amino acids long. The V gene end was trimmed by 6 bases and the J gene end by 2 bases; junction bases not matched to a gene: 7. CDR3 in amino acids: CASREGQGSAYEQYF. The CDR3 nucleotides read TGTGCCAGCAGGGAGGGACAGGGGAGTGCCTACGAGCAGTACTTC.

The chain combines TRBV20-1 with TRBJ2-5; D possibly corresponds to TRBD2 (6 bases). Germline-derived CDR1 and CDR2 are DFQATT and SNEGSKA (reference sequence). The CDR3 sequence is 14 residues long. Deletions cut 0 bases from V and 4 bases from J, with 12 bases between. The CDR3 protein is CSARDGTAGETQYF. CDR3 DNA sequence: TGCAGTGCTAGAGATGGGACTGCGGGAGAGACCCAGTACTTC.

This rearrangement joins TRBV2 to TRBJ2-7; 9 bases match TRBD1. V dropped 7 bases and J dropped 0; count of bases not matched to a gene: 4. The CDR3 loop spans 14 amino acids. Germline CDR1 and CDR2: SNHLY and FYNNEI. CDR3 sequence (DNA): TGTGCCAGCAAGTGGACAGGGGTCTCCTACGAGCAGTACTTC. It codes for CASKWTGVSYEQYF. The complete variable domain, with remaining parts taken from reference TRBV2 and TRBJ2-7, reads EPEVTQTPSHQVTQMGQEVILRCVPISNHLYFYWYRQILGQKVEFLVSFYNNEISEKSEIFDDQFSVERPDGSNFTLKIRSTKLEDSAMYFCASKWTGVSYEQYFGPGTRLTVT.

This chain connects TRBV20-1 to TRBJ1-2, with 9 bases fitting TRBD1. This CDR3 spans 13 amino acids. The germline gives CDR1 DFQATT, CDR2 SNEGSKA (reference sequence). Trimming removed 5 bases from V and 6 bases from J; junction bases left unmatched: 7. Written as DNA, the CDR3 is TGCAGTGCTCCCCTGGGACAGGGAAATGGCTACACCTTC. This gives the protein CSAPLGQGNGYTF.

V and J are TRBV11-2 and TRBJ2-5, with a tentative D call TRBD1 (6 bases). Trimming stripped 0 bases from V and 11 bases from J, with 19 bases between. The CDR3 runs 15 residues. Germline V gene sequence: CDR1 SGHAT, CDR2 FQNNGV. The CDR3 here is CASSLDPQGLGEQYF. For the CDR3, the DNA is TGTGCCAGCAGCTTAGATCCCCAGGGGCTGGGAGAGCAGTACTTC.

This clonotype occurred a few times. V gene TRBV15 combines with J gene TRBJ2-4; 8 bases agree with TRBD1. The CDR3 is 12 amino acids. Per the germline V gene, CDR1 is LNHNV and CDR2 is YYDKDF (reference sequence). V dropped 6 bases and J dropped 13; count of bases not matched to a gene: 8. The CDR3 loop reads CATRRGGQGQYF. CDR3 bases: TGTGCCACCAGAAGGGGTGGACAGGGACAGTACTTC.

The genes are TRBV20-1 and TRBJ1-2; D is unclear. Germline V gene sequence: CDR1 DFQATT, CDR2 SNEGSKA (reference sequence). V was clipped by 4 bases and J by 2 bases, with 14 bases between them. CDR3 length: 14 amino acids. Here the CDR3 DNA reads TGCAGTGCTAAGAGTCGACGGCACAACTATGGCTACACCTTC. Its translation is CSAKSRRHNYGYTF.

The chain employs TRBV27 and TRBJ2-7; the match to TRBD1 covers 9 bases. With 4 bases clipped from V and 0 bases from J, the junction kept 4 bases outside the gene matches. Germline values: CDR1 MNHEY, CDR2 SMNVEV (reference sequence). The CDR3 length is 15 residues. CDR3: CASSWGDRVSYEQYF. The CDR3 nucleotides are TGTGCCAGCAGTTGGGGGGACAGGGTCTCCTACGAGCAGTACTTC.

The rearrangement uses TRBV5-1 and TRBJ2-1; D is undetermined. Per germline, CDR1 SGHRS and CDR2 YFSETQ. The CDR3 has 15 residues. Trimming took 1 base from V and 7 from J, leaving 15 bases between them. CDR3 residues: CASSLTSPSTNEQFF. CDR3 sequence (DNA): TGCGCCAGCAGCTTGACCAGCCCATCGACGAATGAGCAGTTCTTC. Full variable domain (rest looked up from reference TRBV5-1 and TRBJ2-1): KAGVTQTPRYLIKTRGQQVTLSCSPISGHRSVSWYQQTPGQGLQFLFEYFSETQRNKGNFPGRFSGRQFSNSRSEMNVSTLELGDSALYLCASSLTSPSTNEQFFGPGTRLTVL.

In DNA, the CDR3 is TGTGCCAGCAGCCCAGGTCCGAAACCCCAACCCAGCACAGATACGCAGTATTTT. Encoded protein: CASSPGPKPQPSTDTQYF. The V and J genes are TRBV7-2 and TRBJ2-3; D call uncertain. The germline V gene encodes CDR1 SGHTA and CDR2 FQGNSA. The CDR3 contains 18 residues. V gave up 5 bases and J gave up 0 bases, with 21 bases separating them.

This CDR3 reads CATLADNTDTQYF. In DNA form, the CDR3 reads TGTGCCACTCTGGCCGATAACACAGATACGCAGTATTTT. The V and J genes are TRBV27 and TRBJ2-3, with unresolved D. Germline V gene sequence: CDR1 MNHEY, CDR2 SMNVEV (reference sequence). V was pared by 10 bases and J by 2 bases, with 13 bases between. The CDR3 runs to 13 residues.

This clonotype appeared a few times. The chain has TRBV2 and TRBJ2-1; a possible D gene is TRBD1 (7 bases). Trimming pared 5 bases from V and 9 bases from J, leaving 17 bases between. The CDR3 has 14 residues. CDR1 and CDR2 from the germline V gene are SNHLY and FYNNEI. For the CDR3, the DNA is TGTGCCAGCAGTCGCAGGGGGGCAAGCGTTGAGCAGTTCTTC. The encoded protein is CASSRRGASVEQFF. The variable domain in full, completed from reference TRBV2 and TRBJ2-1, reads EPEVTQTPSHQVTQMGQEVILRCVPISNHLYFYWYRQILGQKVEFLVSFYNNEISEKSEIFDDQFSVERPDGSNFTLKIRSTKLEDSAMYFCASSRRGASVEQFFGPGTRLTVL.

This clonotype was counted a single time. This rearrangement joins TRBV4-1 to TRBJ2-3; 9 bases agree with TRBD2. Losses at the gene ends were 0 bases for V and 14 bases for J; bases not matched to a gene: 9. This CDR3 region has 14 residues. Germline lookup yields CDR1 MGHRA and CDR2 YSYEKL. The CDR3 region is CASSQDPVAGVAYF. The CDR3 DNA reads TGCGCCAGCAGCCAAGATCCGGTAGCGGGGGTTGCGTATTTT.